These 3 T cell receptor beta chains came from one sample sequenced in a study of T cells after posttransplantation cyclophosphamide. Only in-frame clones appear in the TCRdb table, and some are missing; sequencing was by immunoSEQ multiplex PCR. The sample includes more than 40,000 clones, none of them occurring once. The specimen was PBMCs. Receptors were obtained from a man in his forties in good health, CMV-negative, and a related stem cell transplant donor.

Ten or more counts support this clone. The V call is TRBV6-1, the J call TRBJ2-7; 7 nucleotides line up with TRBD1. This CDR3 contains 14 residues. The germline V gene encodes CDR1 MNHNS and CDR2 SASEGT. Unmatched junction bases numbered 5, after V lost 3 bases and J lost 3 bases. The DNA of the CDR3 is TGTGCCAGCAGTGACACAGGGGCAGGCTACGAGCAGTACTTC. It specifies CASSDTGAGYEQYF.

V gene TRBV14 combines with J gene TRBJ2-5, with a tentative D call TRBD1 (6 bases). The end of the DNA is better explained by TRBJ2-7, so the J call may be wrong. CDR3 length equals 15 residues. The germline CDR1 and CDR2 sequences are SGHDN and FVKESK. The CDR3, as DNA: TGTGCCAGCAGCCAACATAGGGGACACGCCTACGAGCAGTACTTC. Protein product: CASSQHRGHAYEQYF.

This clone has at least ten counts. The chain recombines TRBV7-9 with TRBJ1-4; D not resolved. There are 15 residues in the CDR3. The germline V gene encodes CDR1 SEHNR and CDR2 FQNEAQ (reference sequence). V lost 1 base, J lost 3 bases, and 9 bases lay in between. DNA of the CDR3: TGTGCCAGCAGCTTAGAGAGGAAGGCTAATGAAAAACTGTTTTTT. Translated, it gives CASSLERKANEKLFF.